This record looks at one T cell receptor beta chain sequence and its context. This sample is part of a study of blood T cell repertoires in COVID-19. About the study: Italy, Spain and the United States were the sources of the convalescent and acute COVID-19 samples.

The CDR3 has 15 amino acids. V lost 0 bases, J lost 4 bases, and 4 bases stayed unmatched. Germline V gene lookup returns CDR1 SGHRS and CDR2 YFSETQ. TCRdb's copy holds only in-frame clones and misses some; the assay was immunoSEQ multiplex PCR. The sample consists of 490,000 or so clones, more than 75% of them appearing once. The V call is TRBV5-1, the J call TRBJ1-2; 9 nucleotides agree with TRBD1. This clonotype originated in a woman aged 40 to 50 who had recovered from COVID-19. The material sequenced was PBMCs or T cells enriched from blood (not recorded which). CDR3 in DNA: TGCGCCAGCAGCTTGGACGACAGGGGGTTCTATGGCTACACCTTC. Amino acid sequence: CASSLDDRGFYGYTF.